This TCR beta chain was identified during a study of T cell changes during pregnancy in multiple sclerosis (dated by TCRdb to about 2019). Study-level background: Changes in the T cell repertoire over the course of pregnancy were examined in this study in women with multiple sclerosis.

Worth noting for this clone: Its antigen is not yet known. Per-base qualities were not stored, and no clone one base away is much larger.

Ends trimmed: V by 5 bases, J by 3 bases; bases unmatched to a gene: 6. From cysteine to phenylalanine, the CDR3 is 16 amino acids long. Only the CDR3 part of the read is kept: 48 bases, read in frame from the first base. In the germline V gene, CDR1 corresponds to MRHNA and CDR2 to SNTAGT. Library preparation was by the immunoSEQ multiplex PCR assay. As stored in TCRdb, this immuneACCESS dataset retains in-frame rearrangements with V and J assigned. A fraction of the clones does not appear; measured against another copy, unresolved V genes explain less than half of the discrepancy, and the remainder lacks a known reason. The sample table shows some 41,000 clones, and about nine tenths are seen once. In total, the top ten clones hold about 9% of the sample.

The receptor comes from a female donor with multiple sclerosis, enrolled in a pregnancy study. This sequence uses TRBV6-4 and TRBJ2-1, and TRBD2 aligns with 11 junction nucleotides. The sample here was CD8+ T cells from peripheral blood mononuclear cells, taken in the first trimester of pregnancy. In nucleotides, the sequence is TGTGCCAGCAGTCTCGAAGGGACTAGCGGCTACAATGAGCAGTTCTTC. Its product reads: CASSLEGTSGYNEQFF.